This T cell receptor beta chain emerged from a study of blood T cell repertoires in COVID-19. In the original analysis: From reference gene primer amplification, estimates of nucleated cell counts were derived. Sequenced by immunoSEQ multiplex PCR; TCRdb stores in-frame clones only, minus some. The V and J calls and clone size were taken over from that table, and D and trimming were inferred from the DNA. Of around 64,000 clones in the sample, roughly 91% were seen once. The trim removed 3 bases at V and 8 bases at J, leaving 8 bases unmatched. Germline loops: CDR1 MNHEY, CDR2 SMNVEV (reference sequence). This CDR3 is built from 15 residues.

The TCR comes from a human donor in a cohort sampled during active COVID-19. Sequenced material: peripheral blood. The chain joins TRBV27 to TRBJ1-4; 8 bases align to TRBD1. The CDR3 sequence is CASSFAGQGWEKLFF. The CDR3 DNA reads as TGTGCCAGCAGTTTCGCCGGACAGGGTTGGGAAAAACTGTTTTTT.